This TCR beta chain comes out of a study of CD8 T cells in Susac syndrome. High-throughput TCR beta sequencing covered peripheral CD8+ and CD4+ T cells. The individuals used as controls were healthy donors who had been matched for both age and sex. With random hexamers, about 0.5 to 1 ug RNA was reverse transcribed. Amplification of TCR beta CDR3 by immunoSEQ multiplex PCR spanned 54 Vbeta and 13 Jbeta. One entry per CDR3 protein, called by TCRdb with MiXCR from the immunoSEQ multiplex PCR reads. The sample has about 160,000 distinct CDR3 sequences; 93% are singletons. Per germline, CDR1 SGHTA and CDR2 FQGTGA. The V segment lost 5 bases and the J segment 4 bases; nucleotides outside the gene matches: 7. This CDR3 is built from 14 residues.

The sample consisted of CD4+ T cells from PBMCs. J is TRBJ1-2 and V is TRBV7-3; 7 nucleotides line up with TRBD1. This receptor was taken from a human donor in good health. CDR3 loop: CASSPQGVGYGYTF. The DNA of the CDR3 is TGTGCCAGCAGCCCCCAGGGGGTTGGCTATGGCTACACCTTC. The whole variable domain, filled in from reference TRBV7-3 and TRBJ1-2, reads GAGVSQTPSNKVTEKGKYVELRCDPISGHTALYWYRQSLGQGPEFLIYFQGTGAADDSGLPNDRFFAVRPEGSVSTLKIQRTERGDSAVYLCASSPQGVGYGYTFGSGTRLTVV.